The entry below gives a single T cell receptor beta chain sequence along with its context. This sample was taken from a study of blood T cell repertoires in COVID-19. Study as a whole: Specimens from acute and convalescent COVID-19 originated in the United States, Italy and Spain. PBMCs, B-cell-depleted T cells, or T cells provided the cDNA or gDNA that made up the material.

Participant-reported clinical history was the basis for cohort assignment. Recovery meant two consecutive negative NP/OP PCR tests, professional clearance, or resolved symptoms. Measured with immunoSEQ multiplex PCR; TCRdb has only the in-frame clones, and not every one. The sample has around 300,000 clones, over 75% seen once. The germline V gene encodes CDR1 SEHNR and CDR2 FQNEAQ (reference sequence). The CDR3 sequence is 17 residues long. Trimming left V 7 bases short and J 2 bases short, with 21 bases between. The sequencing sample was made of PBMCs or T cells enriched from blood (not recorded which). The origin of this receptor is a woman between 18 and 29 years old who had recovered from COVID-19. The chain has TRBV7-9 and TRBJ1-3; TRBD1 is a possible D gene (6 bases). CDR3 in amino acids: CASTSDNRAVAGNTIYF. CDR3 nucleotides: TGTGCCAGCACTTCCGACAACAGGGCCGTTGCTGGAAACACCATATATTTT.